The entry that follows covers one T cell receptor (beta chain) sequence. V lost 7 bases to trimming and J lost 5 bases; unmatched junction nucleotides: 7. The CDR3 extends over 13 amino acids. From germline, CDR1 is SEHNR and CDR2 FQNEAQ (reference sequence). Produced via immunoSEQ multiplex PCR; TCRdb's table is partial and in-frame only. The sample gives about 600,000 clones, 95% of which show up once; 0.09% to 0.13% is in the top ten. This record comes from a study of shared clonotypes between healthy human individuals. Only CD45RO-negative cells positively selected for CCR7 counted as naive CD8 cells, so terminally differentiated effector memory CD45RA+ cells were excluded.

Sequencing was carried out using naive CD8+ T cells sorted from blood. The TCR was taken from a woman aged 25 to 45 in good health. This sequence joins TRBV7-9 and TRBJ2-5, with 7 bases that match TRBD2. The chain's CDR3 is CASTSGVEETQYF. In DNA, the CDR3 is TGTGCCAGCACGAGCGGGGTGGAGGAGACCCAGTACTTC.